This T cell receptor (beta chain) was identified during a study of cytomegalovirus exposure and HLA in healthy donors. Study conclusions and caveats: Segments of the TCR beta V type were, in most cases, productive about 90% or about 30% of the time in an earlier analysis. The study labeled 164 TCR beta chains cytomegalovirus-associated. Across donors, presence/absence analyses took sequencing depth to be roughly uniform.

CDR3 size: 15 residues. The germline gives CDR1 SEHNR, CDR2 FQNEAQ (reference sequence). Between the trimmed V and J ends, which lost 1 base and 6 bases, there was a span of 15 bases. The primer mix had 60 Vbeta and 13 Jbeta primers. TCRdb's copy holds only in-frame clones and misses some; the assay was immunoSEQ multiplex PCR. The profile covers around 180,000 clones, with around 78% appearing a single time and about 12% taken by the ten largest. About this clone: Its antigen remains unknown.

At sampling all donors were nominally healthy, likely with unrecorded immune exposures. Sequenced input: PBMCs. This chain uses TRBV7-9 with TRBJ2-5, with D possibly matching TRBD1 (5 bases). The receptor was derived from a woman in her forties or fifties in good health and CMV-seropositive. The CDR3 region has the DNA TGTGCCAGCAGCTTAGAGGTTAAGGGGTTGAAGACCCAGTACTTC. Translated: CASSLEVKGLKTQYF.